The clone carrying this T cell receptor (beta chain) was observed once. This specimen comes from a study of blood T cell repertoires in COVID-19. The CDR3 spans 16 residues. V dropped 5 bases and J dropped 3 bases, with 21 bases sitting between them. The germline V gene has CDR1 SGHDT and CDR2 YYEEEE. Libraries were prepared by immunoSEQ multiplex PCR; TCRdb keeps only in-frame clonotypes and omits some of them. The sample lists almost 200,000 clones; 89% were seen once. This sequence originates from a woman younger than 30 who had recovered from COVID-19. V is TRBV5-6 and J is TRBJ2-7; weak D call: TRBD2 (5 bases). Sequences were obtained from PBMCs or T cells enriched from blood (not recorded which). For the CDR3, the DNA is TGTGCCAGCAGTGTCCCGGCGGGTCTTCCGAACTACGAGCAGTACTTC. Its protein product is CASSVPAGLPNYEQYF.